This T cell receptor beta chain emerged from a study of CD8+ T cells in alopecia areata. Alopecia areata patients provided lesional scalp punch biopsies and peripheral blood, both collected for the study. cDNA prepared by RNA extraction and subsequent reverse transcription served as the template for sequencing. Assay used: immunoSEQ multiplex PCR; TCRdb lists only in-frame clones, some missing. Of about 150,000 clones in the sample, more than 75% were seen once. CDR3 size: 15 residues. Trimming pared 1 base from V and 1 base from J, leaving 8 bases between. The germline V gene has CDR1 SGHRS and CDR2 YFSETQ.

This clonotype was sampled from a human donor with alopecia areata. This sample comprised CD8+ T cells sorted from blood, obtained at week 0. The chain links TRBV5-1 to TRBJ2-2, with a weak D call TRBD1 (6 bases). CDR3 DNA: TGCGCCAGCAGCTTGCGGGACATGAACACCGGGGAGCTGTTTTTT. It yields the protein CASSLRDMNTGELFF.